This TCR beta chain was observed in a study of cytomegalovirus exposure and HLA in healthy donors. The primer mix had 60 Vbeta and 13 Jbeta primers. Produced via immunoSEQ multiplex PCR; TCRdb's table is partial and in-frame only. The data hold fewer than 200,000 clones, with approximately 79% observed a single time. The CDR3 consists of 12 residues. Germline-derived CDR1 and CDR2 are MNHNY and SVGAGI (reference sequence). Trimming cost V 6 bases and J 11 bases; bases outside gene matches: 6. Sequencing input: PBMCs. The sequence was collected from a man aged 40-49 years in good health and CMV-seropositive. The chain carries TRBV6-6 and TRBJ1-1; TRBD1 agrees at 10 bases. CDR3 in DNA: TGTGCCAGCAGGCTAGACAGGGGGCTGGCTTTCTTT. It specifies CASRLDRGLAFF.